This T cell receptor (beta chain) was captured by sequencing in a study of graft-versus-host responses after intestinal transplantation. Across the study: Each recipient received a multivisceral, liver-intestinal, or isolated intestinal graft. Anti-thymocyte globulin induction preceded three to four years of tacrolimus and steroid maintenance in all recipients. Points from the study as a whole: Recipient-marrow GvH clones were detected, some having first appeared in ileum or blood. With peak circulating GvH clone levels came an association with early post-transplant HvG declines.

Points on this clone: Antigen unknown.

V gave up 1 base and J gave up 5 bases, with 11 bases separating them. From germline, CDR1 is MDHEN and CDR2 SYDVKM. The CDR3 is 14 residues long. Clones were sequenced by immunoSEQ multiplex PCR, and TCRdb holds only the in-frame ones, with some missing. The sample lists under 150,000 clones, approximately 95% occurring once. V gene TRBV28 combines with J gene TRBJ1-1; a possible D gene is TRBD1 (6 bases). The sequencing used unstimulated CD8+ T cells sorted from spleen or lymph node cells, collected before intestinal transplant. The clonotype originates from a human donor who received an intestinal transplant. The CDR3 sequence is CASSLSGTKTEAFF. The CDR3 DNA follows: TGTGCCAGCAGTTTATCCGGGACAAAGACTGAAGCTTTCTTT.